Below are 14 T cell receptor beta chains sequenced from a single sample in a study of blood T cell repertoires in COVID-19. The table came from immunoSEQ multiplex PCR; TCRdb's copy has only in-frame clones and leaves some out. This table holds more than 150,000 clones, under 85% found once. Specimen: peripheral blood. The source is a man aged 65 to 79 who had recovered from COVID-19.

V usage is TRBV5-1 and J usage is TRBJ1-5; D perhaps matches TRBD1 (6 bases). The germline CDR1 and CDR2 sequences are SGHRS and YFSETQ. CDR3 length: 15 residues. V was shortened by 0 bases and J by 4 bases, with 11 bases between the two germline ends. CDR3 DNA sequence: TGCGCCAGCAGCTTGGGGACAGAATTGAATCAGCCCCAGCATTTT. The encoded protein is CASSLGTELNQPQHF. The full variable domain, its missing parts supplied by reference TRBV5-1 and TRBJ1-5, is KAGVTQTPRYLIKTRGQQVTLSCSPISGHRSVSWYQQTPGQGLQFLFEYFSETQRNKGNFPGRFSGRQFSNSRSEMNVSTLELGDSALYLCASSLGTELNQPQHFGDGTRLSIL.

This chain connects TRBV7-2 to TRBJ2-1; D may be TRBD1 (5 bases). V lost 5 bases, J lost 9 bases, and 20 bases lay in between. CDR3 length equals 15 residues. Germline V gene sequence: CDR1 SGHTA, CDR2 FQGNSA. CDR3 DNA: TGTGCCAGCAGCCCCGGACGGACCCCGCAGGGTGAGCAGTTCTTC. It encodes CASSPGRTPQGEQFF.

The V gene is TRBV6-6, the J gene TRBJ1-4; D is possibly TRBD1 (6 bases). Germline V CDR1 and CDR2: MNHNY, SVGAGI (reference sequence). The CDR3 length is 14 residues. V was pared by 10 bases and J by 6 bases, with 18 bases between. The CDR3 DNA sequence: TGTGCCACAGGGGTGGGTGGCACCGATGAAAAACTGTTTTTT. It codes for CATGVGGTDEKLFF.

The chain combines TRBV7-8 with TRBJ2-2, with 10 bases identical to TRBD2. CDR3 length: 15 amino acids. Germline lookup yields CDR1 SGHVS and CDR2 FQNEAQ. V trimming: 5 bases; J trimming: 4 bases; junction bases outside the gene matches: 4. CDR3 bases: TGTGCCAGCAGCCGAGCGGGAGGGCCCACCGGGGAGCTGTTTTTT. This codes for CASSRAGGPTGELFF.

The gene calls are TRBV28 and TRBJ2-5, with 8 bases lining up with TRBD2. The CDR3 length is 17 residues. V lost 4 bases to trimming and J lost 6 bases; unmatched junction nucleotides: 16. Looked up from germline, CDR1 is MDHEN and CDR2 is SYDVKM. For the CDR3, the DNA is TGTGCCAGCAGTTCACCTAGACCCGAGCGGGAGTCGAAGACCCAGTACTTC. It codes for CASSSPRPERESKTQYF.

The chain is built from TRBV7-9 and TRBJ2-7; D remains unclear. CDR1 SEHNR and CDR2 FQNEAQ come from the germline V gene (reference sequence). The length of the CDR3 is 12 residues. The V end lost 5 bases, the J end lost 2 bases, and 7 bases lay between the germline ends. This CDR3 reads CASSRSAYEQYF. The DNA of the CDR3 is TGTGCCAGCAGCCGGTCCGCCTACGAGCAGTACTTC.

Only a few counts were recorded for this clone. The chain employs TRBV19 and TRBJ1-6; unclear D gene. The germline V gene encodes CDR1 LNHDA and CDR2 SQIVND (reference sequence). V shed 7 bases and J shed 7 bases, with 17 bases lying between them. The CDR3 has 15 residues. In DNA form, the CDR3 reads TGTGCCAGTACCTCGAGGGCCGCAGCGAATTCACCCCTCCACTTT. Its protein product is CASTSRAAANSPLHF.

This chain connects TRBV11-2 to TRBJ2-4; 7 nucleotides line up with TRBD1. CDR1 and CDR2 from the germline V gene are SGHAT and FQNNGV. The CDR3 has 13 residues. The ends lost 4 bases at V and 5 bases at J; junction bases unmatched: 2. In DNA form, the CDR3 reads TGTGCCAGCAGCTCTGGACAGGAAAACATTCAGTACTTC. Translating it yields CASSSGQENIQYF.

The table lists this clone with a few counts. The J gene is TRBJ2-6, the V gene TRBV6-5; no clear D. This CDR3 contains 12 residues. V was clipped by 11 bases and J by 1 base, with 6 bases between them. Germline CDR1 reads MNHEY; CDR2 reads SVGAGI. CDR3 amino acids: CAVRSGANVLTF. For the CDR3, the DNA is TGTGCCGTCAGATCTGGGGCCAACGTCCTGACTTTC.

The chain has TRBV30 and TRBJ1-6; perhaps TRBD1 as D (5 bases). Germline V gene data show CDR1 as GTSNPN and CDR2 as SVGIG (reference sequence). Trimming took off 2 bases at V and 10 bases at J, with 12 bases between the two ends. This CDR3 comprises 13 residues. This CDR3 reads CAWSSVGGSPLHF. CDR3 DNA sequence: TGTGCCTGGAGTTCTGTGGGGGGGTCACCCCTCCACTTT.

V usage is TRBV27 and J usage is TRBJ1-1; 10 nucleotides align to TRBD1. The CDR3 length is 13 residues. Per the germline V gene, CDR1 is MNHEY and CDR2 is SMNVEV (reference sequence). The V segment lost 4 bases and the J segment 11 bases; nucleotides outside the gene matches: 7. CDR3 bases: TGTGCCAGCAGTTCAAGGGACAGGGGCGACGCTTTCTTT. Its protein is CASSSRDRGDAFF.

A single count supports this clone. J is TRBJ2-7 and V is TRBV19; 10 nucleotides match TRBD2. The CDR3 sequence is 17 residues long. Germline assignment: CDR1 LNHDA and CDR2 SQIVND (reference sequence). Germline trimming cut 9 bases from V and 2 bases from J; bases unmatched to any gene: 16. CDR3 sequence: CASRRRAGGQLTYEQYF. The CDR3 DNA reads TGTGCCAGCCGACGAAGAGCGGGAGGGCAACTAACCTACGAGCAGTACTTC.

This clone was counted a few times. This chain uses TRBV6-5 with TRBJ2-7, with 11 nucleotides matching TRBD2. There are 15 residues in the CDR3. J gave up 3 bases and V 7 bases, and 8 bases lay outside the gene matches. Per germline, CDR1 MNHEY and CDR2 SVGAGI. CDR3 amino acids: CASTISGRDYYEQYF. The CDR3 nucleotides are TGTGCCAGCACCATTAGCGGGAGGGATTACTACGAGCAGTACTTC.

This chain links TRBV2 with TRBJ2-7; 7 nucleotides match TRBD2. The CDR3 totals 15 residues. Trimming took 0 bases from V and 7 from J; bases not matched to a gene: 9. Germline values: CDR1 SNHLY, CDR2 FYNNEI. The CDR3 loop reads CASSEARLAVGEQYF. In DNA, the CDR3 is TGTGCCAGCAGTGAAGCGAGACTAGCTGTCGGGGAGCAGTACTTC. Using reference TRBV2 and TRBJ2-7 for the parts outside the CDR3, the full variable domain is EPEVTQTPSHQVTQMGQEVILRCVPISNHLYFYWYRQILGQKVEFLVSFYNNEISEKSEIFDDQFSVERPDGSNFTLKIRSTKLEDSAMYFCASSEARLAVGEQYFGPGTRLTVT.